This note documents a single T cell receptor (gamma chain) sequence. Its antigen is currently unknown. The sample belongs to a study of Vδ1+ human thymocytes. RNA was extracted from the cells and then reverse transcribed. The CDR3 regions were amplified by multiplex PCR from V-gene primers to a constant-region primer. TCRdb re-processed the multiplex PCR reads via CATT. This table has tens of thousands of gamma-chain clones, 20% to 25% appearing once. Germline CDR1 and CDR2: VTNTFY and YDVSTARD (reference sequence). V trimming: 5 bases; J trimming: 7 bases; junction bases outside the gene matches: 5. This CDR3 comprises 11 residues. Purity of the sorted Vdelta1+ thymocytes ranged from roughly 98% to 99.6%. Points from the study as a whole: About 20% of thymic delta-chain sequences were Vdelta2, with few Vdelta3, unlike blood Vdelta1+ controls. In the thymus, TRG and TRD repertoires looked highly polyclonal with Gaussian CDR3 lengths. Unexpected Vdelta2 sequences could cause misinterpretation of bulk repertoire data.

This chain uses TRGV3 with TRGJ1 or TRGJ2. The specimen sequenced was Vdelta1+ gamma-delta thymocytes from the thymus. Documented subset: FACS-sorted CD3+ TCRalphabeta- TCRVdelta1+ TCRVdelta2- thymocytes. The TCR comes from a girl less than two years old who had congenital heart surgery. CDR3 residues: CATWVRYKKLF. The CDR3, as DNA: TGTGCCACCTGGGTGCGGTATAAGAAACTCTTT.